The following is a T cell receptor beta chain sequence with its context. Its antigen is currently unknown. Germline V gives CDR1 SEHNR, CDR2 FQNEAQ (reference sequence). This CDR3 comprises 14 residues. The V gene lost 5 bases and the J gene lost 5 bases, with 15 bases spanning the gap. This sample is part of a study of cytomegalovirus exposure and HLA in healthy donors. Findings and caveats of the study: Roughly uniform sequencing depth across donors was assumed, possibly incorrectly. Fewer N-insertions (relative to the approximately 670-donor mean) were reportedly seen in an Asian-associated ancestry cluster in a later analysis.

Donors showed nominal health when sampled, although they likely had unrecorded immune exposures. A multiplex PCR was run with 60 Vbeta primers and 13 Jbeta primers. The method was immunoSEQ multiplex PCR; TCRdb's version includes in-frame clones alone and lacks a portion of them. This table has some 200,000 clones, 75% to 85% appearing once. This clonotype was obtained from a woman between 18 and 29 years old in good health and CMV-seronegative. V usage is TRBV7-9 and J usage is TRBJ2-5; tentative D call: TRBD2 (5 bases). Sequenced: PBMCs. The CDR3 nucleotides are TGTGCCAGCAGCCGACGTGAGGGTCCCGAGACCCAGTACTTC. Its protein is CASSRREGPETQYF. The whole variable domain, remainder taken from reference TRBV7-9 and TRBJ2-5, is DTGVSQNPRHKITKRGQNVTFRCDPISEHNRLYWYRQTLGQGPEFLTYFQNEAQLEKSRLLSDRFSAERPKGSFSTLEIQRTEQGDSAMYLCASSRREGPETQYFGPGTRLLVL.